This TCR beta chain came from a study of blood T cell repertoires in COVID-19. The CDR3 is 16 amino acids. Per germline, CDR1 SEHNR and CDR2 FQNEAQ (reference sequence). The V segment lost 5 bases and the J segment 6 bases; nucleotides outside the gene matches: 13. Method: immunoSEQ multiplex PCR; TCRdb's copy keeps in-frame clones and lacks some. The repertoire consists of some 200,000 clones, with under 90% occurring once and the leading ten covering 5% to 6.5%. The TCR was taken from an elderly man with acute or convalescent COVID-19. The gene calls are TRBV7-9 and TRBJ2-1; 7 nucleotides align to TRBD1. The source material was peripheral blood. CDR3 bases: TGTGCCAGCAGCCAACCGACAGGGTCGGAGATCAATGAGCAGTTCTTC. Encoded protein: CASSQPTGSEINEQFF.